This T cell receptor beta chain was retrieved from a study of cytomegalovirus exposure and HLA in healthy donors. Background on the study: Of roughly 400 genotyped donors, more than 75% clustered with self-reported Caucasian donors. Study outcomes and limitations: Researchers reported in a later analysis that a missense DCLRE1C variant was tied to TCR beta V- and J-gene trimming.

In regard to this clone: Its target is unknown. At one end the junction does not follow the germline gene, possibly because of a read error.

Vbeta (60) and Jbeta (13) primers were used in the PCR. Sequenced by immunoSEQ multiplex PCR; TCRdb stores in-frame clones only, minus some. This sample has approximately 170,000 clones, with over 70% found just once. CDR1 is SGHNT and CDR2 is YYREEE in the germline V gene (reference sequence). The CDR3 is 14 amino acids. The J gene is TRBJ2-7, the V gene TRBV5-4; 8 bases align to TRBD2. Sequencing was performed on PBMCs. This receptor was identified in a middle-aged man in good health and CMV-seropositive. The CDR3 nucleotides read TGTGCCAGCAGCTACACTCCCGAAGCGGGAGCCGAGCATTTC. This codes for CASSYTPEAGAEHF.